This T cell receptor (beta chain) emerged from a study of T cell repertoires in cytomegalovirus infection. Study summary: Public TCR beta signatures indicated both CMV infection and matching HLA type.

TCRdb fed the reads into MiXCR, producing one record per CDR3 protein. The data hold about 570,000 distinct CDR3 sequences, with around two fifths observed a single time. This clonotype came up a few times. As yet, its antigen is unknown. Whole-study findings and limits: Summed public TCR beta family frequency identified CMV carriers bearing the relevant HLA. In two of eight donors, the top clonotype was HLA-C-restricted CMV-specific.

Germline V lookup: CDR1 MNHNS, CDR2 SASEGT. The CDR3 has 16 residues. V gave up 2 bases and J gave up 1 base, with 13 bases separating them. The sequence was obtained from a human donor in good health (CMV status not recorded). Some clones in this sample may be carry-over from other donors' samples. The source was cultured PBMCs, collected from culture after CMV antigen stimulation. V usage is TRBV6-1 and J usage is TRBJ2-3, with D perhaps TRBD2 (5 bases). The CDR3 spells CASSEYGERGTDTQYF. The CDR3 nucleotides are TGTGCCAGCAGTGAATACGGGGAACGTGGCACAGATACGCAGTATTTT.